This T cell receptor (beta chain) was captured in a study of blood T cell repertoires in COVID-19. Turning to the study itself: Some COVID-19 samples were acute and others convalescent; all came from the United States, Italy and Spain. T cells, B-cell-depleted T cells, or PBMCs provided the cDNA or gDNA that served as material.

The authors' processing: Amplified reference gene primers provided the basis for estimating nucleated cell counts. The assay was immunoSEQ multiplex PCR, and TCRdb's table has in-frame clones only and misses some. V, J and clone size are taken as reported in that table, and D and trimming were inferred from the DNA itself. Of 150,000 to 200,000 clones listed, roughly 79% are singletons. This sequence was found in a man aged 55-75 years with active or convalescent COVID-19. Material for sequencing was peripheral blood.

CDR3 residues: CAWSISGYEQYF. CDR3 in DNA: TGTGCCTGGAGTATTAGCGGCTACGAGCAGTACTTC. The V and J genes are TRBV30 and TRBJ2-7; perhaps TRBD2 as D (6 bases). The germline V gene encodes CDR1 GTSNPN and CDR2 SVGIG (reference sequence). The CDR3 is 12 residues long. Between the trimmed V and J ends, which lost 2 bases and 3 bases, there was a span of 8 bases.